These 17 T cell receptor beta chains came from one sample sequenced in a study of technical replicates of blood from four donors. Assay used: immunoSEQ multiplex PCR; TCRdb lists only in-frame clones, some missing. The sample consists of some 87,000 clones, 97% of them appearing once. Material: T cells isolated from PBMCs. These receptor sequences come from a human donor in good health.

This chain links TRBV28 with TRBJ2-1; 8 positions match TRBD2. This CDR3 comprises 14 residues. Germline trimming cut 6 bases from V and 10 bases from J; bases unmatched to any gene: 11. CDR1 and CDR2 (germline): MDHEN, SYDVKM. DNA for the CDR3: TGTGCCAGCAGCCCATGGGCGGGGGGCGAAGAGCAGTTCTTC. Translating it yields CASSPWAGGEEQFF. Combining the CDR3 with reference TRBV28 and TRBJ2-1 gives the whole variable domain DVKVTQSSRYLVKRTGEKVFLECVQDMDHENMFWYRQDPGLGLRLIYFSYDVKMKEKGDIPEGYSVSREKKERFSLILESASTNQTSMYLCASSPWAGGEEQFFGPGTRLTVL.

The CDR3 nucleotides are TGTGCCAGCAGTTACGGACAGGGGGTTTCCTACGAGCAGTACTTC. It specifies CASSYGQGVSYEQYF. The chain has TRBV6-5 and TRBJ2-7, with 10 bases that match TRBD1. The junction had 2 bases not matched to a gene; V was cut back by 2 bases and J by 1 base. The CDR3 totals 15 residues. Germline V gene lookup returns CDR1 MNHEY and CDR2 SVGAGI.

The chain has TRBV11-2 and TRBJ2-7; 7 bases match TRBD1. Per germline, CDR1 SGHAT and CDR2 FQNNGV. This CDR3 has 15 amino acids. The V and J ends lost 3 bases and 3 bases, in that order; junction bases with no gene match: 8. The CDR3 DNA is TGTGCCAGCAGCTTCAATCGGGACAGAGGCTACGAGCAGTACTTC. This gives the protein CASSFNRDRGYEQYF.

In nucleotides, the CDR3 is TGCAGCGTTGATCTCAGGGGGGATTTCAATGAGCAGTTCTTC. It is translated as CSVDLRGDFNEQFF. The rearrangement uses TRBV29-1 and TRBJ2-1, with D possibly TRBD1 on 7 matching bases. Germline V gene sequence: CDR1 SQVTM, CDR2 ANQGSEA. This CDR3 has 14 residues. Trimming pared 3 bases from V and 6 bases from J, leaving 15 bases between.

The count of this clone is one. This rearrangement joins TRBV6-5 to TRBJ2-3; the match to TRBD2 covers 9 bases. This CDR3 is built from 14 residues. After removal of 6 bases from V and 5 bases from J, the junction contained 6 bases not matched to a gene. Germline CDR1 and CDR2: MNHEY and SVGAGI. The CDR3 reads CASRPLAGVDTQYF. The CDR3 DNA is TGTGCCAGCAGACCACTAGCGGGTGTAGATACGCAGTATTTT.

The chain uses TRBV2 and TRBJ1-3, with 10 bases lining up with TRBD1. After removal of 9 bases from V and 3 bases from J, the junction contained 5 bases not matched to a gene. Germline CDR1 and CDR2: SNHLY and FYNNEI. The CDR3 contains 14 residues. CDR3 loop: CASGTGDFGNTIYF. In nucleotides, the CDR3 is TGTGCCAGTGGGACAGGGGACTTTGGAAACACCATATATTTT.

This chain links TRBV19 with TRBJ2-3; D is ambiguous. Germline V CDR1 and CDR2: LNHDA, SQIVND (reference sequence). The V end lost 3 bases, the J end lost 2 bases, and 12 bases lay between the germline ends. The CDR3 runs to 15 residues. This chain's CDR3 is CASSIGPITTDTQYF. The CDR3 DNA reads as TGTGCCAGTAGTATCGGTCCCATTACCACAGATACGCAGTATTTT.

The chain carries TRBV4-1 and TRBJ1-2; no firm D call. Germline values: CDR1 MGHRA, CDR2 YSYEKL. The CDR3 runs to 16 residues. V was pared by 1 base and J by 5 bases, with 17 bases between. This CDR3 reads CASSQVWRETEYGYTF. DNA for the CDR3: TGCGCCAGCAGCCAAGTATGGCGTGAGACGGAGTATGGCTACACCTTC.

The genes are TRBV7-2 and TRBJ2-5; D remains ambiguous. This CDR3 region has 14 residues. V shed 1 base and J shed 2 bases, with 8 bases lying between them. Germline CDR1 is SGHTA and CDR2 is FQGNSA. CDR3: CASSLGSQQETQYF. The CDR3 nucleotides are TGTGCCAGCAGCTTAGGTTCACAGCAAGAGACCCAGTACTTC.

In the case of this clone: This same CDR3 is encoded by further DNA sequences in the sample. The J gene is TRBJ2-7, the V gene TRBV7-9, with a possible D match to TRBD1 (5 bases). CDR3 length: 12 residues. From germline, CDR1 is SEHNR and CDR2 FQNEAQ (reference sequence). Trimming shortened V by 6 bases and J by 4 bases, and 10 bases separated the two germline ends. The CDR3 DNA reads TGTGCCAGCAGTAAAACAGGTTACGAGCAGTACTTC. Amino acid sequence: CASSKTGYEQYF.

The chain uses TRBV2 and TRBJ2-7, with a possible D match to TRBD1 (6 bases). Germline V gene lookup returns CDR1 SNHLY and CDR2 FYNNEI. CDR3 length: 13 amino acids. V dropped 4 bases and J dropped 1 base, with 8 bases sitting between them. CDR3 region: CASSAGASYEQYF. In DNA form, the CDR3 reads TGTGCCAGCAGTGCAGGGGCATCCTACGAGCAGTACTTC.

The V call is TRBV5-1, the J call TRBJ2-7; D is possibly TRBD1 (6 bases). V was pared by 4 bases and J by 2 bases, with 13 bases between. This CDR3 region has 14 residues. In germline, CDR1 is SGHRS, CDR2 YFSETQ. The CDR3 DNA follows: TGCGCCAGCAGCCTACAGGGACCCACCTACGAGCAGTACTTC. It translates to CASSLQGPTYEQYF.

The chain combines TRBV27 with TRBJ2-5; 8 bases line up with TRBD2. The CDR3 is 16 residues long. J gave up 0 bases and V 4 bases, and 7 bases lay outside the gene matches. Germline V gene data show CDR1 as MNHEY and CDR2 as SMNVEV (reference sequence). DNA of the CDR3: TGTGCCAGCAGTTCCGCACGAGCGGGGGACCAAGAGACCCAGTACTTC. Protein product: CASSSARAGDQETQYF.

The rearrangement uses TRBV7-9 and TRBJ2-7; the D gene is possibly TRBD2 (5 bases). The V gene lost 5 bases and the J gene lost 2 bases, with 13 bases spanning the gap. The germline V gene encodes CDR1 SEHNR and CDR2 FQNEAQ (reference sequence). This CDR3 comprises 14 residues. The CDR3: CASSPTDGTYEQYF. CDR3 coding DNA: TGTGCCAGCAGCCCAACTGACGGGACCTACGAGCAGTACTTC. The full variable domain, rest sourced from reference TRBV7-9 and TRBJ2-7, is DTGVSQNPRHKITKRGQNVTFRCDPISEHNRLYWYRQTLGQGPEFLTYFQNEAQLEKSRLLSDRFSAERPKGSFSTLEIQRTEQGDSAMYLCASSPTDGTYEQYFGPGTRLTVT.

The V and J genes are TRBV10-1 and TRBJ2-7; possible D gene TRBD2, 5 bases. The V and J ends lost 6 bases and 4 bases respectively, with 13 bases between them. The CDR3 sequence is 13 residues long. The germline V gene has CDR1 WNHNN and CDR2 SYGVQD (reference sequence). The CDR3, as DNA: TGCGCCAGCAGCGGAAACAGAGGGTACGAGCAGTACTTC. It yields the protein CASSGNRGYEQYF.

CDR3 loop: CASSSIWTSGATTDTQYF. For the CDR3, the DNA is TGTGCCAGCAGTTCTATTTGGACTAGCGGGGCCACCACAGATACGCAGTATTTT. This rearrangement joins TRBV27 to TRBJ2-3; 12 bases fit TRBD2. This CDR3 region has 18 residues. The V gene end was trimmed by 4 bases and the J gene end by 2 bases; junction bases not matched to a gene: 10. Germline V gene sequence: CDR1 MNHEY, CDR2 SMNVEV (reference sequence).

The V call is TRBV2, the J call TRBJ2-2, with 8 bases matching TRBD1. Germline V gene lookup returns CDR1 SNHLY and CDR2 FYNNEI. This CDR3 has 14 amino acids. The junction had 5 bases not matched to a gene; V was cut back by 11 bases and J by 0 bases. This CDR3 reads CAGRQGTNTGELFF. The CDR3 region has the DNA TGTGCCGGGAGACAGGGGACGAACACCGGGGAGCTGTTTTTT.